These 24 T cell receptor beta chains were sequenced from one sample in a study of blood T cell repertoires in COVID-19. Method: immunoSEQ multiplex PCR; TCRdb's copy keeps in-frame clones and lacks some. The table includes under 40,000 clones, over 75% detected once. The sample consisted of peripheral blood. These receptors were collected from a man between 65 and 85 years old with active COVID-19.

The chain recombines TRBV7-8 with TRBJ2-7; 7 bases match TRBD2. The germline V gene has CDR1 SGHVS and CDR2 FQNEAQ. CDR3 size: 15 residues. V shed 5 bases, J shed 4 bases, and the junction held 11 bases outside the gene matches. The CDR3 DNA reads TGTGCCAGCAGCCCCCTCGGGGCGGGAGATTACGAGCAGTACTTC. The encoded protein is CASSPLGAGDYEQYF.

This clone was seen a handful of times. The V call is TRBV5-1, the J call TRBJ1-6; possible D gene TRBD1, 6 bases. This CDR3 region has 13 residues. From germline, CDR1 is SGHRS and CDR2 YFSETQ. V dropped 4 bases and J dropped 7 bases, with 9 bases sitting between them. The chain's CDR3 is CASSRTGNSPLHF. As DNA, the CDR3 is TGCGCCAGCAGCCGAACAGGGAATTCACCCCTCCACTTT.

This rearrangement joins TRBV7-9 to TRBJ2-1; a possible D gene is TRBD1 (6 bases). Germline assignment: CDR1 SEHNR and CDR2 FQNEAQ (reference sequence). With 4 bases removed from V and 8 bases from J, the gap between germline ends came to 15 bases. This CDR3 comprises 14 residues. The CDR3 region is CASSSGQTGDEQFF. The DNA for the CDR3 is TGTGCCAGCAGCTCCGGACAGACGGGCGATGAGCAGTTCTTC.

The genes are TRBV2 and TRBJ2-3; D uncertain. The V gene lost 2 bases and the J gene lost 2 bases, with 5 bases spanning the gap. CDR1 and CDR2 from the germline V gene are SNHLY and FYNNEI. The CDR3 has 13 residues. CDR3 in amino acids: CASSEPLTDTQYF. The CDR3 DNA is TGTGCCAGCAGTGAACCCCTCACAGATACGCAGTATTTT.

V gene TRBV18 combines with J gene TRBJ2-4, with 9 bases fitting TRBD2. V was clipped by 3 bases and J by 8 bases; unmatched bases: 11. This CDR3 spans 16 amino acids. Germline loops: CDR1 KGHSH, CDR2 LQKENI. CDR3 sequence: CASSPRLAETGDIQYF. In nucleotides, the CDR3 is TGTGCCAGCTCACCCCGACTAGCGGAGACGGGGGACATTCAGTACTTC.

CDR3 coding DNA: TGTGCCAGCAGTGACTATAGCAATCAGCCCCAGCATTTT. This encodes CASSDYSNQPQHF. The J gene is TRBJ1-5, the V gene TRBV2; no definite D call. This CDR3 region has 13 residues. CDR1 SNHLY and CDR2 FYNNEI come from the germline V gene. Between the trimmed V and J ends, which lost 3 bases and 0 bases, there was a span of 3 bases.

The CDR3 sequence is CSVEELPGKQYF. The DNA for the CDR3 is TGCAGCGTTGAAGAGCTGCCAGGGAAACAGTACTTC. The J gene is TRBJ2-7, the V gene TRBV29-1; tentative D call: TRBD1 (5 bases). V shed 0 bases and J shed 10 bases, with 13 bases lying between them. Germline values: CDR1 SQVTM, CDR2 ANQGSEA. The CDR3 consists of 12 residues.

The V and J genes are TRBV6-1 and TRBJ2-7; no definite D call. V was pared by 2 bases and J by 0 bases, with 14 bases between. The CDR3 length is 16 residues. Germline CDR1 and CDR2: MNHNS and SASEGT. The DNA of the CDR3 is TGTGCCAGCAGTGAATTATTTTCCTCTAGCTCCTACGAGCAGTACTTC. Translated, it gives CASSELFSSSSYEQYF.

The rearrangement links TRBV5-1 to TRBJ2-3; 11 nucleotides line up with TRBD2. Germline-derived CDR1 and CDR2 are SGHRS and YFSETQ. The V gene end was trimmed by 3 bases and the J gene end by 10 bases; junction bases not matched to a gene: 10. The CDR3 totals 15 residues. The CDR3 nucleotides read TGCGCCAGCAGCTCCGGGACTAGCGGTGGCCTTGCGCAGTATTTT. Encoded protein: CASSSGTSGGLAQYF.

The V and J genes are TRBV13 and TRBJ2-1; D may be TRBD1 (5 bases). Germline assignment: CDR1 PRHDT and CDR2 FYEKMQ (reference sequence). CDR3 length equals 15 residues. Trimming removed 4 bases from V and 12 bases from J, with 22 bases in between. The CDR3 spells CASSSKGLQGLRQFF. CDR3 DNA sequence: TGTGCCAGCAGCTCGAAAGGTCTCCAGGGATTACGGCAGTTCTTC.

The genes are TRBV14 and TRBJ2-7; 14 bases line up with TRBD2. V was pared by 4 bases and J by 3 bases, with 2 bases of the junction left unmatched. In germline, CDR1 is SGHDN, CDR2 FVKESK. The length of the CDR3 is 15 residues. CDR3 region: CASSPGLAGGYEQYF. The DNA for the CDR3 is TGTGCCAGCAGCCCCGGACTAGCGGGAGGCTACGAGCAGTACTTC.

The gene calls are TRBV5-4 and TRBJ2-7; the D is unclear. Trimming pared 1 base from V and 7 bases from J, leaving 15 bases between. The CDR3 length is 14 residues. From germline, CDR1 is SGHNT and CDR2 YYREEE (reference sequence). CDR3 in DNA: TGTGCCAGCAGCTTGCAAACTGTCAAGAAGGAGCAGTACTTC. Its translation: CASSLQTVKKEQYF.

The rearrangement joins TRBV6-4 to TRBJ2-7; a possible D gene is TRBD1 (6 bases). Deletions cut 9 bases from V and 0 bases from J, with 18 bases between. The CDR3 covers 15 residues. CDR1 is MRHNA and CDR2 is SNTAGT in the germline V gene. The CDR3 spells CASSPRTAVSYEQYF. Written as DNA, the CDR3 is TGTGCCAGTTCGCCCAGGACAGCGGTCTCCTACGAGCAGTACTTC.

The chain couples TRBV28 to TRBJ2-5, with D uncertain. CDR1 is MDHEN, CDR2 SYDVKM, per germline. Trimming left V 1 base short and J 10 bases short, with 7 bases between. The CDR3 totals 11 residues. The CDR3 spells CASSLSVLQYF. DNA of the CDR3: TGTGCCAGCAGTTTATCAGTGCTCCAGTACTTC.

The V gene is TRBV7-6, the J gene TRBJ2-7, with D maybe TRBD2 (5 bases). With 4 bases removed from V and 7 bases from J, the gap between germline ends came to 23 bases. CDR3 length equals 16 residues. Germline CDR1 is SGHVS and CDR2 is FNYEAQ. The CDR3 DNA sequence: TGTGCCAGCAGCTCGGCTCCGGGATCTCCTACGAAGGAGCAGTACTTC. Its translation: CASSSAPGSPTKEQYF.

This chain joins TRBV11-3 and TRBJ2-7; 8 bases fit TRBD2. CDR1 and CDR2 from the germline V gene are SGHNT and YENEEA. The V gene end was trimmed by 1 base and the J gene end by 3 bases; junction bases not matched to a gene: 5. The CDR3 has 15 amino acids. CDR3 in DNA: TGTGCCAGCAGCTTAGGGCGGGGGGCGCACTACGAGCAGTACTTC. Translated, it gives CASSLGRGAHYEQYF. Drawing the rest from reference TRBV11-3 and TRBJ2-7, the complete variable domain is EAGVVQSPRYKIIEKKQPVAFWCNPISGHNTLYWYLQNLGQGPELLIRYENEEAVDDSQLPKDRFSAERLKGVDSTLKIQPAELGDSAVYLCASSLGRGAHYEQYFGPGTRLTVT.

The chain recombines TRBV7-2 with TRBJ2-3, with 10 nucleotides matching TRBD2. The CDR3 contains 17 residues. The V gene end was trimmed by 1 base and the J gene end by 4 bases; junction bases not matched to a gene: 8. CDR1 SGHTA and CDR2 FQGNSA come from the germline V gene. The CDR3 region is CASSLGSAGGGADTQYF. In DNA, the CDR3 is TGTGCCAGCAGCTTAGGCTCAGCGGGGGGGGGCGCAGATACGCAGTATTTT. The full variable domain, completed using reference TRBV7-2 and TRBJ2-3, is GAGVSQSPSNKVTEKGKDVELRCDPISGHTALYWYRQSLGQGLEFLIYFQGNSAPDKSGLPSDRFSAERTGGSVSTLTIQRTQQEDSAVYLCASSLGSAGGGADTQYFGPGTRLTVL.

The rearrangement joins TRBV30 to TRBJ1-2; the match to TRBD1 covers 7 bases. The ends lost 7 bases at V and 6 bases at J; junction bases unmatched: 5. The CDR3 has 11 amino acids. Looked up from germline, CDR1 is GTSNPN and CDR2 is SVGIG (reference sequence). This chain's CDR3 is CAYKQGHGYTF. The CDR3 DNA sequence: TGTGCCTATAAACAGGGGCATGGCTACACCTTC.

The rearrangement joins TRBV6-6 to TRBJ1-4, with D possibly TRBD1 on 5 matching bases. This CDR3 region has 16 residues. Trimming shortened V by 6 bases and J by 4 bases, and 18 bases separated the two germline ends. Germline V CDR1 and CDR2: MNHNY, SVGAGI (reference sequence). The DNA of the CDR3 is TGTGCCAGCAGACACCCCCTCCCGGGACTTAATGAAAAACTGTTTTTT. Protein sequence: CASRHPLPGLNEKLFF.

The chain links TRBV9 to TRBJ2-1; TRBD2 is a possible D gene (5 bases). The V gene's germline CDR1 is SGDLS and CDR2 YYNGEE. The CDR3 loop spans 16 amino acids. V was clipped by 0 bases and J by 7 bases, with 17 bases between them. DNA of the CDR3: TGTGCCAGCAGCGTAGATATCGGGGTCCCAGGAAATGAGCAGTTCTTC. Encoded protein: CASSVDIGVPGNEQFF.

This chain connects TRBV5-1 to TRBJ2-2; 9 bases are a match to TRBD2. The CDR3 consists of 16 residues. V dropped 4 bases and J dropped 8; count of bases not matched to a gene: 12. The germline V gene encodes CDR1 SGHRS and CDR2 YFSETQ. The CDR3 DNA reads TGCGCCAGCAGCCTGGGGCGCGGGGGGGCCTCAGGGGAGCTGTTTTTT. The encoded protein is CASSLGRGGASGELFF.

The chain has TRBV5-8 and TRBJ2-7; 12 nucleotides match TRBD2. The V segment lost 0 bases and the J segment 7 bases; nucleotides outside the gene matches: 8. Germline CDR1 reads SGHTS; CDR2 reads YDEGEE. The CDR3 covers 16 residues. CDR3 nucleotides: TGTGCCAGCAGCTTGGCCGGGACTAGCGGGTTGCGGGAGCAGTACTTC. This codes for CASSLAGTSGLREQYF.

The chain combines TRBV5-1 with TRBJ2-7, with TRBD2 identical over 11 bases. CDR1 SGHRS and CDR2 YFSETQ come from the germline V gene. The V and J ends lost 0 bases and 1 base, in that order; junction bases with no gene match: 0. The CDR3 contains 15 residues. The CDR3 region is CASSLASGRSYEQYF. The CDR3 bases are TGCGCCAGCAGCTTGGCTAGCGGGAGGTCCTACGAGCAGTACTTC.

V and J are TRBV19 and TRBJ1-2, with TRBD1 identical over 8 bases. The germline V gene encodes CDR1 LNHDA and CDR2 SQIVND (reference sequence). This CDR3 contains 14 residues. V shed 6 bases and J 7 bases; nucleotides not matched to a gene: 10. CDR3 sequence (DNA): TGTGCCAGTAGCCACAGGGGGAGTTTAAGTGGCTACACCTTC. This codes for CASSHRGSLSGYTF.